This T cell receptor beta chain was sequenced during a study of fetal regulatory T cell absence and autoimmunity. General observations from the study: Cord blood and pancreas showed broadly similar TRB gene family usage. Compared with cord blood, pancreas showed oligoclonal TCR enrichment, some clones over 95-fold.

Measured with immunoSEQ multiplex PCR; TCRdb has only the in-frame clones, and not every one. Among roughly 95,000 clones, about 78% were seen once, and the ten largest hold roughly 2%. In the case of this clone: Its antigen remains unknown.

CDR1 and CDR2 from the germline V gene are SGHTA and FQGNSA. This CDR3 is built from 14 residues. V dropped 2 bases and J dropped 4; count of bases not matched to a gene: 0. Material: pancreas tissue. This chain connects TRBV7-2 to TRBJ2-3; 10 bases are shared with TRBD2. The clonotype was recovered from a male donor with IPEX syndrome. This CDR3 reads CASSLLAGADTQYF. The CDR3 DNA is TGTGCCAGCAGCTTACTAGCGGGAGCAGATACGCAGTATTTT.